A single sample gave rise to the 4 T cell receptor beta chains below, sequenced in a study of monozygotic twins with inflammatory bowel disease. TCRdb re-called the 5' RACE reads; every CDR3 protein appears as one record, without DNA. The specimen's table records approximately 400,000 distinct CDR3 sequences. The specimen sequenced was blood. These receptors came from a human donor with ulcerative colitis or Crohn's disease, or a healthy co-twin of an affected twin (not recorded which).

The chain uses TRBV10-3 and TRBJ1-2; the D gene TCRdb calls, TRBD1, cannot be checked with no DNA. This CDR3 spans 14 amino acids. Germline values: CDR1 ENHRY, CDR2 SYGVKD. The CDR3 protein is CAIRGDPGNYGYTF.

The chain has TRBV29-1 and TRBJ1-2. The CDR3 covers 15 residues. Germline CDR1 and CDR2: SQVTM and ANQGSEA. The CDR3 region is CSVEQLEIANYGYTF.

CDR3 residues: CASSVGRQGVGETQYF. The V and J genes are TRBV9 and TRBJ2-5; the TRBD2 assignment by TCRdb is unverifiable without DNA. CDR1 is SGDLS, CDR2 YYNGEE, per germline. The CDR3 is 16 residues long.

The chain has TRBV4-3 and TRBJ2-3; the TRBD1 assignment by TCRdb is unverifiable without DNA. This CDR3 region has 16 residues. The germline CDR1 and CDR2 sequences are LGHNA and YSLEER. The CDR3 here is CASSPLPGLDTDTQYF.